These 3 T cell receptor beta chains were all obtained from the same sample, sequenced in a study of T cells in tuberculosis. Measured with immunoSEQ multiplex PCR; TCRdb has only the in-frame clones, and not every one. The sample includes some 49,000 clones, roughly 96% of them seen just once. Time point reported: new active TB diagnosis, blood taken before or within 7 days of starting treatment. The sequenced sample was PBMCs, obtained at tuberculosis diagnosis. Source of these receptors: an adult with tuberculosis.

CDR3 in amino acids: CAWKPSGLGGYTF. CDR3 in DNA: TGTGCCTGGAAACCCAGTGGTCTGGGCGGCTACACCTTC. The rearrangement joins TRBV30 to TRBJ1-2; D unresolved. Germline CDR1 is GTSNPN and CDR2 is SVGIG (reference sequence). The CDR3 runs 13 residues. Trimming left V 4 bases short and J 8 bases short, with 17 bases between.

The chain recombines TRBV7-8 with TRBJ2-7; D unclear. With 7 bases removed from V and 1 base from J, the gap between germline ends came to 17 bases. Per germline, CDR1 SGHVS and CDR2 FQNEAQ. The CDR3 has 15 residues. CDR3 bases: TGTGCCAGCACCCCCGTGTTACAGAAATCCTACGAGCAGTACTTC. Its protein product is CASTPVLQKSYEQYF.

This chain uses TRBV19 with TRBJ1-1, with 7 bases aligning to TRBD1. CDR1 and CDR2 (germline): LNHDA, SQIVND (reference sequence). The CDR3 runs to 13 residues. Germline trimming cut 5 bases from V and 7 bases from J; bases unmatched to any gene: 7. The CDR3 sequence: CASSVLSGGEAFF. CDR3 bases: TGTGCCAGTAGTGTATTATCAGGGGGTGAAGCTTTCTTT.